This T cell receptor beta chain derives from a study of identical twins. Worth noting for this clonotype: No antigen is known for it.

Broader study findings: Partial confounding of zero-insertion analyses by invariant MAIT and iNKT cells was possible.

TCRdb reprocessed the 5' RACE reads with MiXCR, giving one entry per CDR3 protein. The repertoire includes 450,000 to 650,000 distinct CDR3 sequences, roughly 15% of them detected once, and more than 0.4% sits in the top ten. V was clipped by 2 bases and J by 8 bases; unmatched bases: 14. Germline V gene sequence: CDR1 DFQATT, CDR2 SNEGSKA (reference sequence). The length of the CDR3 is 17 residues. The same data also contributed to another study, on yellow fever vaccine responses in identical twins.

This clonotype was sampled from a woman aged 18-29 years in good health. This chain connects TRBV20-1 to TRBJ2-1, with 11 bases fitting TRBD2. Sequencing was performed on CD4+ T cells sorted from blood. CDR3 protein: CSARREWTSGYRYEQFF. CDR3 nucleotide sequence: TGCAGTGCTAGAAGAGAATGGACTAGCGGGTATAGGTATGAGCAGTTCTTC.